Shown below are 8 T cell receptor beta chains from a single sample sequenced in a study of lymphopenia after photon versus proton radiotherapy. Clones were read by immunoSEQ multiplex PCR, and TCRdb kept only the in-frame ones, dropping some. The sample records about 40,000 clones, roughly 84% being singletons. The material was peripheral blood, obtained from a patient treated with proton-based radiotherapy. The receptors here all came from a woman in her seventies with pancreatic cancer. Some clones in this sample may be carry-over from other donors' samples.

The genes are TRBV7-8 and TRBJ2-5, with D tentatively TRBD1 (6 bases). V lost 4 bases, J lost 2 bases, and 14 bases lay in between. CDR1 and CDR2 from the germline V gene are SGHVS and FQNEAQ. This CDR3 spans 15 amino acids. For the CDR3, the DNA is TGTGCCAGCAGCTCTCGAGGACAGAGACAAGAGACCCAGTACTTC. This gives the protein CASSSRGQRQETQYF.

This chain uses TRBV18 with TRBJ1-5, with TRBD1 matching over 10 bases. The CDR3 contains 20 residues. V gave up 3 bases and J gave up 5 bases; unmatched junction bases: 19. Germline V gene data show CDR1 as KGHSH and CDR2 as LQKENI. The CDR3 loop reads CASSPRRDRGPPFIYQPQHF. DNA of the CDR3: TGTGCCAGCTCACCTAGACGTGACAGGGGGCCTCCCTTCATTTATCAGCCCCAGCATTTT.

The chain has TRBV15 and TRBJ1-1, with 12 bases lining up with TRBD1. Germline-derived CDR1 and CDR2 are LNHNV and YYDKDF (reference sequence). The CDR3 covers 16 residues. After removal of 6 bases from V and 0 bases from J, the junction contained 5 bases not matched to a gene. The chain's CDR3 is CATRTGQGALNTEAFF. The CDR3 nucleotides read TGTGCCACCAGGACGGGACAGGGGGCCTTGAACACTGAAGCTTTCTTT.

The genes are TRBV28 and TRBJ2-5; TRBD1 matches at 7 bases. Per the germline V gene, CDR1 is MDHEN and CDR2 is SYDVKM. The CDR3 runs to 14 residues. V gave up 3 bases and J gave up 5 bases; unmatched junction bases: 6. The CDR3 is CASSLPTGWETQYF. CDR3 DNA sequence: TGTGCCAGCAGTTTGCCGACAGGGTGGGAGACCCAGTACTTC.

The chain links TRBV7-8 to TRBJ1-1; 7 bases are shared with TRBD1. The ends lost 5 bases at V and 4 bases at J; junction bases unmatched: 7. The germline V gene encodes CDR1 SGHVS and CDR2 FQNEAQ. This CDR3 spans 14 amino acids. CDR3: CASSVQGSGTEAFF. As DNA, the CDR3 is TGTGCCAGCAGCGTACAGGGGTCGGGCACTGAAGCTTTCTTT.

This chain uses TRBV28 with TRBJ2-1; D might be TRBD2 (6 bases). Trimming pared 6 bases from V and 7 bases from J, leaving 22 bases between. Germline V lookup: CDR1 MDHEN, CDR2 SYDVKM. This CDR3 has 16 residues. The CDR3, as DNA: TGTGCCAGCAGCACCGCCGCGGGATTAATAAGTAATGAGCAGTTCTTC. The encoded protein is CASSTAAGLISNEQFF.

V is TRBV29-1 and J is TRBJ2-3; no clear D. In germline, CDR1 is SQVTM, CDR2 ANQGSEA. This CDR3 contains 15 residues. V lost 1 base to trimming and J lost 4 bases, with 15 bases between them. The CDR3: CSVEAQEAGPDTQYF. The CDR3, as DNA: TGCAGCGTTGAAGCCCAAGAAGCTGGTCCAGATACGCAGTATTTT.

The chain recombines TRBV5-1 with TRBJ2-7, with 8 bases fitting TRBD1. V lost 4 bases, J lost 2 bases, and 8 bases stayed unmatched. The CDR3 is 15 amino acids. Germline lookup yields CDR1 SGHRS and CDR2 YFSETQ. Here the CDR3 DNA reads TGCGCCAGCAGCCTGGAGACAGGGGCGGCCTACGAGCAGTACTTC. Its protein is CASSLETGAAYEQYF.